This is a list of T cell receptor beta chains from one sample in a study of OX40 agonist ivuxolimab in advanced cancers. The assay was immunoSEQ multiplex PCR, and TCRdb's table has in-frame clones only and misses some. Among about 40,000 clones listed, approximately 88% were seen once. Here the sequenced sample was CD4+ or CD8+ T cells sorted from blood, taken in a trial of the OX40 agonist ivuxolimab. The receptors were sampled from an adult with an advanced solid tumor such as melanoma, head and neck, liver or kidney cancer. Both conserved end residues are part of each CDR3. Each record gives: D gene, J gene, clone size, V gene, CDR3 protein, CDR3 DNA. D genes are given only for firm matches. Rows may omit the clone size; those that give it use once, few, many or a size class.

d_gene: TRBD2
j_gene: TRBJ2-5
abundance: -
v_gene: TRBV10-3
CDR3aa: CAISDSLGQRERETQYF
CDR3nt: TGTGCCATCAGTGACTCCCTGGGCCAGCGGGAACGAGAGACCCAGTACTTC

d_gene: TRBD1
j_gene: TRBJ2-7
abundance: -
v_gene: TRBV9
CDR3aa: CASSTADRASSYEQYF
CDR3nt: TGTGCCAGCAGCACAGCAGACAGGGCGAGCTCCTACGAGCAGTACTTC

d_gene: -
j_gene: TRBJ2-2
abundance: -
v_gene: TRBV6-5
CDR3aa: CASSYGEGNTGELFF
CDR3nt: TGTGCCAGCAGTTACGGGGAAGGGAACACCGGGGAGCTGTTTTTT

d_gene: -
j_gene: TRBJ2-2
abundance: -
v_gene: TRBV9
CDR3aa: CASAGSGNTGELFF
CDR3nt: TGTGCCAGCGCGGGTAGCGGAAACACCGGGGAGCTGTTTTTT

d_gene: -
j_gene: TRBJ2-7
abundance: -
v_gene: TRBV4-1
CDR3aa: CASSQGLQQYF
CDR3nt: TGCGCCAGCAGCCAAGGACTTCAGCAGTACTTC

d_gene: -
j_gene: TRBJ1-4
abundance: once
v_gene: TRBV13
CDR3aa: CASSPYDRLANEKLFF
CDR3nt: TGTGCCAGCAGCCCCTACGACAGGCTTGCTAATGAAAAACTGTTTTTT

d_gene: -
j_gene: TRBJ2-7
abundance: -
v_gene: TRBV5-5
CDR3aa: CASSLYTDEQYF
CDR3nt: TGTGCCAGCAGCTTGTACACGGACGAGCAGTACTTC

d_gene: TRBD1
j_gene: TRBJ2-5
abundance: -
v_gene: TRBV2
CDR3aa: CASSAARTGGGTQYF
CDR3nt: TGTGCCAGCAGCGCGGCCCGGACAGGCGGCGGGACCCAGTACTTC

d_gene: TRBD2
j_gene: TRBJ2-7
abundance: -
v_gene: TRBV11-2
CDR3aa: CASSLAPGLAFVHEQYF
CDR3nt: TGTGCCAGCAGCTTAGCGCCGGGACTAGCGTTTGTCCACGAGCAGTACTTC

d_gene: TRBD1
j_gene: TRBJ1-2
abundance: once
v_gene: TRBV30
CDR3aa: CAWSDFSGQGINYGYTF
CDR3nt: TGTGCCTGGAGTGACTTCTCCGGACAGGGGATTAACTATGGCTACACCTTC

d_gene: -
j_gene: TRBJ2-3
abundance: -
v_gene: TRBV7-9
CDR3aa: CASNEGASGTDTQYF
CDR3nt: TGTGCCAGCAACGAGGGGGCTAGCGGCACAGATACGCAGTATTTT

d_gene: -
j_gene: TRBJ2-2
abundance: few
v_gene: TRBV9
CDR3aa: CASSLTYRELFF
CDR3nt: TGTGCCAGCAGCCTGACCTACCGGGAGCTGTTTTTT

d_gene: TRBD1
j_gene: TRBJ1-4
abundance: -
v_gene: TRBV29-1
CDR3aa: CSASRQGLALFF
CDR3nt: TGCAGCGCATCCAGACAGGGATTAGCTCTGTTTTTT

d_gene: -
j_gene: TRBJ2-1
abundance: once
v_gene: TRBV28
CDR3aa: CASSLFSWDEQFF
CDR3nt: TGTGCCAGCAGTTTATTTAGTTGGGATGAGCAGTTCTTC